These 25 T cell receptor beta chains share one sample of origin, sequenced in a study of OX40 agonist ivuxolimab in advanced cancers. Profiled with immunoSEQ multiplex PCR; TCRdb holds only in-frame clones, not every one. This sample carries tens of thousands of clones, about 86% of them seen once, and the ten largest clones take 1.5% to 2%. The material sequenced was CD4+ or CD8+ T cells sorted from blood, taken in a trial of the OX40 agonist ivuxolimab. All receptors come from an adult with an advanced solid tumor such as melanoma, head and neck, liver or kidney cancer.

Worth noting for this clone: One base away lies a much larger clone, so this may be a sequencing read error. This chain joins TRBV7-9 and TRBJ2-5; no clear D gene. V lost 5 bases, J lost 5 bases, and 6 bases lay in between. Germline CDR1 SEHNR, CDR2 FQNEAQ (reference sequence). The CDR3 consists of 11 residues. As DNA, the CDR3 is TGTGCCAGCAGCAAACAGGAGACCCAGTACTTC. Amino acids: CASSKQETQYF. Full variable domain (missing parts from reference TRBV7-9 and TRBJ2-5): DTGVSQNPRHKITKRGQNVTFRCDPISEHNRLYWYRQTLGQGPEFLTYFQNEAQLEKSRLLSDRFSAERPKGSFSTLEIQRTEQGDSAMYLCASSKQETQYFGPGTRLLVL.

The chain combines TRBV11-2 with TRBJ2-5; TRBD2 matches 7 bases. V lost 1 base and J lost 1; bases outside the gene matches: 0. The CDR3 has 14 amino acids. Germline V gene sequence: CDR1 SGHAT, CDR2 FQNNGV. The CDR3 is CASSLGGGQETQYF. The CDR3 DNA reads as TGTGCCAGCAGCTTAGGGGGGGGCCAAGAGACCCAGTACTTC.

The rearrangement uses TRBV7-2 and TRBJ1-2; possibly TRBD1 for D (5 bases). V dropped 0 bases and J dropped 7 bases, with 12 bases sitting between them. CDR1 is SGHTA, CDR2 FQGNSA, per germline. This CDR3 spans 14 amino acids. The CDR3 sequence: CASSLAEGAGGYTF. Here the CDR3 DNA reads TGTGCCAGCAGCTTAGCGGAAGGGGCGGGTGGCTACACCTTC.

Only a few counts were recorded for this clone. The chain uses TRBV9 and TRBJ2-7; TRBD1 is a possible D gene (6 bases). CDR3 size: 14 residues. Trimming removed 0 bases from V and 3 bases from J, with 10 bases in between. CDR1 SGDLS and CDR2 YYNGEE come from the germline V gene. CDR3 region: CASSVAPGDYEQYF. CDR3 in DNA: TGTGCCAGCAGCGTAGCGCCAGGGGACTACGAGCAGTACTTC.

V usage is TRBV14 and J usage is TRBJ2-3; D is unclear. The CDR3 totals 13 residues. Deletions cut 4 bases from V and 7 bases from J, with 12 bases between. Germline V gives CDR1 SGHDN, CDR2 FVKESK. In nucleotides, the CDR3 is TGTGCCAGCAGCCCAATTCTCTGGAATACGCAGTATTTT. Protein: CASSPILWNTQYF.

The chain combines TRBV4-1 with TRBJ1-3, with no clear D. The CDR3 runs 17 residues. With 0 bases removed from V and 2 bases from J, the gap between germline ends came to 14 bases. The germline V gene has CDR1 MGHRA and CDR2 YSYEKL. The CDR3 here is CASSQEFLKRAGNTIYF. For the CDR3, the DNA is TGCGCCAGCAGCCAAGAATTTTTGAAGCGAGCTGGAAACACCATATATTTT.

The rearrangement joins TRBV4-2 to TRBJ2-3; 7 bases agree with TRBD2. The CDR3 consists of 16 residues. V gave up 4 bases and J gave up 4 bases; unmatched junction bases: 11. The germline V gene has CDR1 LGHNA and CDR2 YNFKEQ. Here the CDR3 DNA reads TGTGCCAGCAGCCTTGGGGGACTAAAGATCTCAGATACGCAGTATTTT. Amino acids: CASSLGGLKISDTQYF.

The count of this clone is one. V is TRBV28 and J is TRBJ1-5, with 8 bases lining up with TRBD1. The CDR3 covers 16 residues. Germline V gene data show CDR1 as MDHEN and CDR2 as SYDVKM. Trimming removed 3 bases from V and 3 bases from J; junction bases left unmatched: 7. The CDR3 DNA reads TGTGCCAGCAGTTTTGTAGGGACAGGACCCAATCAGCCCCAGCATTTT. Amino acid sequence: CASSFVGTGPNQPQHF.

The chain links TRBV10-3 to TRBJ1-4, with D unresolved. The CDR3 is 13 amino acids. Looked up from germline, CDR1 is ENHRY and CDR2 is SYGVKD. V was shortened by 7 bases and J by 4 bases, with 10 bases between the two germline ends. Written as DNA, the CDR3 is TGTGCCATCACGCCGGACCTTAATGAAAAACTGTTTTTT. As protein: CAITPDLNEKLFF.

V and J are TRBV19 and TRBJ2-3; no clear D gene. Germline CDR1 is LNHDA and CDR2 is SQIVND (reference sequence). Trimming shortened V by 9 bases and J by 6 bases, and 19 bases separated the two germline ends. This CDR3 contains 14 residues. CDR3 in amino acids: CASHAGWKMDTQYF. In DNA, the CDR3 is TGTGCCAGCCATGCCGGTTGGAAGATGGATACGCAGTATTTT.

V gene TRBV18 combines with J gene TRBJ1-5, with a possible D match to TRBD1 (5 bases). With 3 bases removed from V and 9 bases from J, the gap between germline ends came to 12 bases. The germline V gene encodes CDR1 KGHSH and CDR2 LQKENI. The CDR3 has 13 amino acids. The CDR3 sequence is CASSPQGDSPQHF. The DNA of the CDR3 is TGTGCCAGCTCACCCCAGGGTGATTCGCCCCAGCATTTT.

This chain joins TRBV5-4 and TRBJ2-7, with TRBD2 identical over 7 bases. Germline CDR1 is SGHNT and CDR2 is YYREEE (reference sequence). CDR3 length: 18 amino acids. After removal of 5 bases from V and 6 bases from J, the junction contained 23 bases not matched to a gene. CDR3 region: CASRSASRGGLGTGEQYF. The CDR3, as DNA: TGTGCCAGCAGGAGTGCGTCCCGCGGGGGACTTGGGACTGGCGAGCAGTACTTC.

The chain links TRBV5-1 to TRBJ2-7, with D uncertain. The germline CDR1 and CDR2 sequences are SGHRS and YFSETQ. The V and J ends lost 4 bases and 1 base respectively, with 15 bases between them. This CDR3 is built from 15 residues. CDR3 sequence (DNA): TGCGCCAGCAGCCCCGGAAGTCCAGAATCCTACGAGCAGTACTTC. It encodes CASSPGSPESYEQYF.

This chain connects TRBV7-2 to TRBJ1-6, with D perhaps TRBD1 (5 bases). The V gene's germline CDR1 is SGHTA and CDR2 FQGNSA. With 5 bases removed from V and 7 bases from J, the gap between germline ends came to 15 bases. CDR3 length equals 15 residues. The CDR3 region has the DNA TGTGCCAGCAGCCCCCGGCAGGGAGGGAATTCACCCCTCCACTTT. This sequence encodes CASSPRQGGNSPLHF.

V is TRBV29-1 and J is TRBJ1-2, with D perhaps TRBD1 (5 bases). Germline assignment: CDR1 SQVTM and CDR2 ANQGSEA. This CDR3 spans 13 amino acids. The germline V and J ends were trimmed by 1 base and 7 bases, with 13 bases remaining between them. CDR3 DNA sequence: TGCAGCGTTGAAGCAGTCTCAGGGAGTGGCTACACCTTC. Translation: CSVEAVSGSGYTF. The full variable domain, its missing parts supplied by reference TRBV29-1 and TRBJ1-2, is SAVISQKPSRDICQRGTSLTIQCQVDSQVTMMFWYRQQPGQSLTLIATANQGSEATYESGFVIDKFPISRPNLTFSTLTVSNMSPEDSSIYLCSVEAVSGSGYTFGSGTRLTVV.

CDR3 sequence (DNA): TGTGCCACCAGCAGATCGGAGGTTTGGGACAGGGTAGCAGATACGCAGTATTTT. As protein: CATSRSEVWDRVADTQYF. J is TRBJ2-3 and V is TRBV15, with 9 bases lining up with TRBD1. The V gene's germline CDR1 is LNHNV and CDR2 YYDKDF (reference sequence). Losses at the gene ends were 2 bases for V and 4 bases for J; bases not matched to a gene: 13. This CDR3 is 18 amino acids long.

The rearrangement uses TRBV7-9 and TRBJ2-5; D is unresolved. The CDR3 has 12 residues. V was shortened by 5 bases and J by 1 base, with 5 bases between the two germline ends. From germline, CDR1 is SEHNR and CDR2 FQNEAQ (reference sequence). In nucleotides, the CDR3 is TGTGCCAGCAGCCCGACCCAAGAGACCCAGTACTTC. Protein product: CASSPTQETQYF.

V usage is TRBV5-4 and J usage is TRBJ2-5, with a possible D match to TRBD2 (5 bases). Trimming pared 3 bases from V and 4 bases from J, leaving 19 bases between. CDR1 and CDR2 (germline): SGHNT, YYREEE (reference sequence). CDR3 length: 16 residues. CDR3 bases: TGTGCCAGCAGCTCCCAAACAAGCGGAGGTGTAGAGACCCAGTACTTC. Protein: CASSSQTSGGVETQYF.

The chain has TRBV6-5 and TRBJ2-5, with D possibly TRBD1 on 6 matching bases. V gave up 5 bases and J gave up 2 bases, with 15 bases separating them. The CDR3 runs to 15 residues. CDR1 MNHEY and CDR2 SVGAGI come from the germline V gene. Here the CDR3 reads CASSPQTGGQETQYF. CDR3 nucleotide sequence: TGTGCCAGCAGTCCCCAGACAGGCGGGCAAGAGACCCAGTACTTC.

V is TRBV6-1 and J is TRBJ1-2; the match to TRBD1 covers 7 bases. The CDR3 runs 13 residues. CDR1 and CDR2 (germline): MNHNS, SASEGT. The chain's CDR3 is CGSSRGDFYGYTF. The CDR3 DNA sequence: TGTGGGTCGAGCAGGGGGGATTTTTATGGCTACACCTTC.

The J gene is TRBJ2-2, the V gene TRBV28; 7 nucleotides match TRBD1. The CDR3 runs to 14 residues. Trimming at V came to 5 bases and at J to 4 bases, leaving 4 bases not matched to a gene. Germline CDR1 is MDHEN and CDR2 is SYDVKM. The CDR3 region is CASSLGQSTGELFF. CDR3 nucleotides: TGTGCCAGCAGTCTGGGACAGAGCACCGGGGAGCTGTTTTTT.

The chain combines TRBV5-5 with TRBJ2-5, with 8 bases identical to TRBD2. The CDR3 contains 15 residues. V shed 3 bases and J 3 bases; nucleotides not matched to a gene: 7. The germline V gene encodes CDR1 SGHKS and CDR2 YYEKEE (reference sequence). The CDR3: CASSSAGVDKETQYF. DNA of the CDR3: TGTGCCAGCAGCTCAGCGGGAGTCGATAAAGAGACCCAGTACTTC.

The chain employs TRBV9 and TRBJ1-2; D is unresolved. Per the germline V gene, CDR1 is SGDLS and CDR2 is YYNGEE. The CDR3 extends over 13 amino acids. V was shortened by 0 bases and J by 9 bases, with 12 bases between the two germline ends. The CDR3: CASSVANGGRYTF. The CDR3 coding sequence is TGTGCCAGCAGCGTAGCCAATGGCGGACGCTACACCTTC.

In this sample, this clone turned up once. The J gene is TRBJ2-7, the V gene TRBV5-1, with D possibly matching TRBD2 (5 bases). Germline V CDR1 and CDR2: SGHRS, YFSETQ. The CDR3 has 12 residues. Trimming pared 0 bases from V and 10 bases from J, leaving 11 bases between. The CDR3 DNA follows: TGCGCCAGCAGCTTGGTGGGGAGACCCCAGTACTTC. It yields the protein CASSLVGRPQYF.

The V gene is TRBV28, the J gene TRBJ1-2; D not resolved. There are 13 residues in the CDR3. The V end was cut by 6 bases, the J end by 3 bases, with 11 bases between. From germline, CDR1 is MDHEN and CDR2 SYDVKM. CDR3 DNA: TGTGCCAGCAGCCACGGACGGGACTATGGCTACACCTTC. It specifies CASSHGRDYGYTF.